This is a list of T cell receptor beta chains from one sample in a study of regulatory T cells in long-lasting Graves disease. TCRdb reprocessed the multiplex PCR reads with MiXCR, giving one entry per CDR3 protein. The repertoire includes under 800,000 distinct CDR3 sequences, 15% to 20% of them detected once, and 15% to 20% sits in the top ten. In addition, the sample was reused for a study of T cells in Graves' hyperthyroidism and ophthalmopathy.

The sequencing here drew on peripheral blood mononuclear cells (PBMCs), taken at new diagnosis, from a patient treated with antithyroid drugs. These receptor sequences come from a woman aged 25 to 39 with Graves disease. CDR3s include the opening cysteine and the closing phenylalanine or tryptophan. A D gene is named only where the DNA matches it firmly. The listing skips clone size in some rows; elsewhere it reads once, few, many or a size class.

j_call: TRBJ2-5; d_call: TRBD2; clone_size: few; v_call: TRBV6-1; cdr3_aa: CASGRAGQETQYF; cdr3_nt: TGTGCCAGCGGCCGAGCGGGGCAAGAGACCCAGTACTTC
j_call: TRBJ2-7; d_call: TRBD2; clone_size: few; v_call: TRBV5-5; cdr3_aa: CASSLLAVYEQYF; cdr3_nt: TGTGCCAGCAGCTTGCTAGCGGTCTACGAGCAGTACTTC
j_call: TRBJ1-6; d_call: NA; clone_size: few; v_call: TRBV5-1; cdr3_aa: CASSLVGGGSPLHF; cdr3_nt: TGCGCCAGCAGCTTGGTAGGGGGGGGATCACCCCTCCACTTT
j_call: TRBJ2-5; d_call: TRBD1; clone_size: NA; v_call: TRBV27; cdr3_aa: CASMKPTGGQYF; cdr3_nt: TGTGCCAGCATGAAACCCACAGGGGGCCAGTACTTC
j_call: TRBJ2-1; d_call: TRBD2; clone_size: many; v_call: TRBV29-1; cdr3_aa: CSATSTNEQFF; cdr3_nt: TGCAGCGCGACTAGCACTAATGAGCAGTTCTTC
j_call: TRBJ2-7; d_call: TRBD1; clone_size: few; v_call: TRBV29-1; cdr3_aa: CTSGTGDYEQYF; cdr3_nt: TGCACCTCCGGGACAGGGGACTACGAGCAGTACTTC
j_call: TRBJ2-1; d_call: NA; clone_size: many; v_call: TRBV28; cdr3_aa: CASSFMGSSYNEQFF; cdr3_nt: TGTGCCAGCAGTTTCATGGGTAGCTCCTACAATGAGCAGTTCTTC
j_call: TRBJ2-5; d_call: NA; clone_size: few; v_call: TRBV18; cdr3_aa: CASSPEGVQETQYF; cdr3_nt: TGTGCCAGCTCACCGGAGGGGGTCCAAGAGACCCAGTACTTC
j_call: TRBJ2-7; d_call: NA; clone_size: many; v_call: TRBV7-2; cdr3_aa: CASSQYGGYEQYF; cdr3_nt: TGTGCCAGCAGCCAGTACGGAGGCTACGAGCAGTACTTC
j_call: TRBJ2-1; d_call: NA; clone_size: NA; v_call: TRBV15; cdr3_aa: CATSGQLGAYNEQFF; cdr3_nt: TGTGCCACCAGCGGGCAGCTGGGAGCCTACAATGAGCAGTTCTTC
j_call: TRBJ2-7; d_call: NA; clone_size: NA; v_call: TRBV4-1; cdr3_aa: CASSHPGQYPSYEQYF; cdr3_nt: TGCGCCAGCAGCCATCCTGGACAGTACCCCTCCTACGAGCAGTACTTC
j_call: TRBJ2-5; d_call: TRBD1; clone_size: many; v_call: TRBV3-1; cdr3_aa: CASSRTGEAVSQETQYF; cdr3_nt: TGTGCCAGCAGCCGGACAGGGGAAGCCGTTTCCCAAGAGACCCAGTACTTC
j_call: TRBJ2-5; d_call: TRBD1; clone_size: many; v_call: TRBV29-1; cdr3_aa: CSVDLDRGRETQYF; cdr3_nt: TGCAGCGTTGATCTGGACAGGGGCCGGGAGACCCAGTACTTC